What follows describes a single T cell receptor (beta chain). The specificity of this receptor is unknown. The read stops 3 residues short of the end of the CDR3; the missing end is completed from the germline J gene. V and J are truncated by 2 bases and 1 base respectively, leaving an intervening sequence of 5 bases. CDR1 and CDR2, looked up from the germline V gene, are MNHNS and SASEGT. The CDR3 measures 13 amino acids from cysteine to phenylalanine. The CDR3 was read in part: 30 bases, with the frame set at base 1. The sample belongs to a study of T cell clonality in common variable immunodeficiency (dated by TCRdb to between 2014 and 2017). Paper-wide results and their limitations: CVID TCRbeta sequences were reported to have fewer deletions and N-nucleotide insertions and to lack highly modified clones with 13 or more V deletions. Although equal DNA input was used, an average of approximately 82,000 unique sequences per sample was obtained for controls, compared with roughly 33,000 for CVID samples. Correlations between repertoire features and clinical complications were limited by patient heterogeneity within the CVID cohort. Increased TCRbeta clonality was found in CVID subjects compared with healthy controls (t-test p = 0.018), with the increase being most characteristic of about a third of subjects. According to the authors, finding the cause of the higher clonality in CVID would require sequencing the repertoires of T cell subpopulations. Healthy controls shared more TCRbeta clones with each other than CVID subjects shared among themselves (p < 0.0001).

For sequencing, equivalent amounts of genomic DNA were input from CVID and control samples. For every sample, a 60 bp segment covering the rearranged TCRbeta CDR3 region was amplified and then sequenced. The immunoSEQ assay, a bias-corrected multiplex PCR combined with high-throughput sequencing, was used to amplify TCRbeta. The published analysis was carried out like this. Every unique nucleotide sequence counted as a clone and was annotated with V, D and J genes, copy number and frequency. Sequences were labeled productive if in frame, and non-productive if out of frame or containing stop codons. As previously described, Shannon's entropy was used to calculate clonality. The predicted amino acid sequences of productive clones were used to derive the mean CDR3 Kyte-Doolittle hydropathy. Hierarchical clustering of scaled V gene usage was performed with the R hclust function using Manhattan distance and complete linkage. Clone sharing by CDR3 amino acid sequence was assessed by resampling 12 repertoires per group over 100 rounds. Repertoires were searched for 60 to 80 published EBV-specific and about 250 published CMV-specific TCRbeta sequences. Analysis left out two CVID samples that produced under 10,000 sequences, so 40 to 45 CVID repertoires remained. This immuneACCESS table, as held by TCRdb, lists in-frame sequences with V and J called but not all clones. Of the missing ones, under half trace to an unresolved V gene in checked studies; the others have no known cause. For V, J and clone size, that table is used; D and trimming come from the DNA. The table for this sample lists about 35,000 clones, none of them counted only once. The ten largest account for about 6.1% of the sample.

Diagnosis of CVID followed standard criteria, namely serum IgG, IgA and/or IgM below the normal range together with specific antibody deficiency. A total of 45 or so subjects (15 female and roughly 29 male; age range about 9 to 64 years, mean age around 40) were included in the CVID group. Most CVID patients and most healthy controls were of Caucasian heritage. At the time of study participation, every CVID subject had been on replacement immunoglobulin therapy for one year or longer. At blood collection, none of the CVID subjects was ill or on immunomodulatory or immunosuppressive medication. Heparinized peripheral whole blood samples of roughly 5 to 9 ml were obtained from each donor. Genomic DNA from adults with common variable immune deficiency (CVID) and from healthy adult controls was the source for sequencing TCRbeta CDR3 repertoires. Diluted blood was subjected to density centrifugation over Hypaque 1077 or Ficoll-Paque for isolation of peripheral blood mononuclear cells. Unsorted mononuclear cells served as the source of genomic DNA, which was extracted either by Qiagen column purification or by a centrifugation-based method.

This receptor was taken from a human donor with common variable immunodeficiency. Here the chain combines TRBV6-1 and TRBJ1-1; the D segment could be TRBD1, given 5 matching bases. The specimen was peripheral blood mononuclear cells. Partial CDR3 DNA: TGTGCCAGCAGTGAACAGGGGAACACTGAA. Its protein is CASSEQGNTE. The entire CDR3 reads CASSEQGNTEAFF.